These T cell receptor beta chains were read from a single sample in a study of cytomegalovirus exposure and HLA in healthy donors. Libraries were prepared by immunoSEQ multiplex PCR; TCRdb keeps only in-frame clonotypes and omits some of them. This sample has 150,000 or so clones, with more than 60% found just once. Sequencing input: PBMCs. All receptors derive from a man aged 40-55 years in good health and CMV-seronegative. Each CDR3 is given with its conserved first and last residue. D genes are given only for firm matches. The size field is filled for only some rows; it gives once, few, many or a size class.

clone_size j_call v_call d_call cdr3_aa cdr3_nt
NA TRBJ1-1 TRBV6-1 NA CASVLELQGYAEAFF TGTGCCAGCGTGCTCGAACTTCAGGGTTACGCTGAAGCTTTCTTT
NA TRBJ1-2 TRBV2 TRBD1 CASLAPDRGFGGYTF TGTGCCAGCCTAGCCCCTGACAGGGGTTTCGGTGGCTACACCTTC
NA TRBJ1-5 TRBV19 TRBD1 CASFPGQVNQPQHF TGTGCCAGCTTCCCCGGACAGGTCAATCAGCCCCAGCATTTT
few TRBJ1-1 TRBV4-1 NA CASSHPGQNTEAFF TGCGCCAGCAGCCATCCCGGACAAAACACTGAAGCTTTCTTT
once TRBJ2-7 TRBV7-8 NA CASSLEISSYEQYF TGTGCCAGCAGCTTAGAGATTAGCTCCTACGAGCAGTACTTC
NA TRBJ1-2 TRBV2 NA CASSPQGSVGYTF TGTGCCAGCAGCCCACAGGGATCCGTGGGCTACACCTTC
NA TRBJ2-5 TRBV4-1 NA CASSQVRVTGLEETQYF TGCGCCAGCAGCCAAGTGAGGGTCACGGGTCTCGAAGAGACCCAGTACTTC
NA TRBJ1-2 TRBV7-2 NA CASSKAGGISNYGYTF TGTGCCAGCAGCAAAGCTGGGGGCATTTCTAACTATGGCTACACCTTC
few TRBJ2-1 TRBV7-9 NA CASSHRRDSHNEQFF TGTGCCAGCAGCCACCGCCGGGACTCCCACAATGAGCAGTTCTTC
NA TRBJ2-7 TRBV19 TRBD2 CASSIKRESTYEQYF TGTGCCAGTAGTATAAAGCGGGAGTCAACCTACGAGCAGTACTTC
NA TRBJ1-5 TRBV15 NA CATSREDQPQHF TGTGCCACCAGCAGGGAGGATCAGCCCCAGCATTTT
NA TRBJ1-2 TRBV9 TRBD1 CASSVGTGDGYTF TGTGCCAGCAGCGTAGGAACAGGGGATGGCTACACCTTC
NA TRBJ2-7 TRBV6-5 NA CASSYPGRGINEQYF TGTGCCAGCAGTTACCCCGGGCGAGGGATCAACGAGCAGTACTTC
NA TRBJ2-7 TRBV4-2 TRBD2 CASSQDALAGAEQYF TGTGCCAGCAGCCAAGATGCACTAGCGGGGGCCGAGCAGTACTTC
NA TRBJ2-7 TRBV7-2 NA CASSFNYEQYF TGTGCCAGCAGCTTTAACTACGAGCAGTACTTC
NA TRBJ1-3 TRBV9 NA CASSGRTAGGNTIYF TGTGCCAGCAGCGGTAGGACAGCCGGTGGAAACACCATATATTTT
NA TRBJ2-7 TRBV7-6 NA CASSLVGGGSGEQYF TGTGCCAGCAGCTTAGTAGGGGGTGGATCGGGGGAGCAGTACTTC
NA TRBJ2-7 TRBV29-1 NA CSVEDLRRGSYEQYF TGCAGCGTTGAAGATCTCAGGCGGGGATCCTACGAGCAGTACTTC
NA TRBJ1-6 TRBV5-1 TRBD1 CASSDLFGTGRNSPLHF TGCGCCAGCAGCGACCTCTTTGGGACAGGGCGTAATTCACCCCTCCACTTT
NA TRBJ1-1 TRBV7-3 NA CASSLTGRADPLAFF TGTGCCAGCAGCTTAACGGGCAGGGCAGATCCCCTCGCTTTCTTT
NA TRBJ2-7 TRBV5-8 TRBD1 CASSLVGQGPYEQYF TGTGCCAGCAGCTTGGTGGGACAGGGTCCCTACGAGCAGTACTTC
once TRBJ2-3 TRBV15 TRBD2 CATSRDPRSGGAGADTQYF TGTGCCACCAGCAGAGATCCCCGTTCGGGGGGGGCCGGGGCAGATACGCAGTATTTT
once TRBJ2-5 TRBV11-2 TRBD1 CASSRDRVQETQYF TGTGCCAGCAGCCGGGACAGGGTTCAAGAGACCCAGTACTTC
NA TRBJ2-7 TRBV7-2 NA CASSLGVWEQYF TGTGCCAGCAGCTTAGGAGTTTGGGAGCAGTACTTC
NA TRBJ1-1 TRBV18 NA CASSPVVNTEAFF TGTGCCAGCTCACCAGTAGTGAACACTGAAGCTTTCTTT
NA TRBJ2-7 TRBV6-6 NA CASSYVGGGRDEQYF TGTGCCAGCAGTTACGTGGGGGGGGGCCGCGACGAGCAGTACTTC
NA TRBJ2-7 TRBV28 TRBD1 CASSFAGQGAYEQYF TGTGCCAGCAGTTTCGCCGGACAGGGGGCGTACGAGCAGTACTTC
few TRBJ1-4 TRBV5-1 NA CASMDSPNEKLFF TGCGCCAGCATGGACAGCCCTAATGAAAAACTGTTTTTT
NA TRBJ2-5 TRBV29-1 TRBD2 CSVEGTAAGAQYF TGCAGCGTTGAGGGGACTGCGGCGGGGGCCCAGTACTTC
NA TRBJ2-1 TRBV5-4 NA CASSSQQGRTNEQFF TGTGCCAGCAGCTCCCAACAGGGCCGAACCAATGAGCAGTTCTTC
NA TRBJ2-2 TRBV2 TRBD1 CASSIRTGGTNTGELFF TGTGCCAGCAGTATCCGGACAGGGGGCACGAACACCGGGGAGCTGTTTTTT
NA TRBJ1-1 TRBV2 TRBD1 CASAGGMNTEAFF TGTGCCTCTGCAGGGGGGATGAACACTGAAGCTTTCTTT
NA TRBJ1-5 TRBV5-5 NA CASSSDTSEPQHF TGTGCCAGCAGCTCGGACACGTCGGAGCCCCAGCATTTT
NA TRBJ1-2 TRBV2 NA CASSRDKATYGYTF TGTGCCAGCAGCCGGGACAAAGCGACCTATGGCTACACCTTC
NA TRBJ2-1 TRBV4-2 NA CASSQDLNSRPYNEQFF TGTGCCAGCAGCCAAGACTTAAACAGTAGGCCCTACAATGAGCAGTTCTTC
NA TRBJ1-5 TRBV15 NA CATSRDSGVNQPQHF TGTGCCACCAGCAGAGATAGCGGGGTCAATCAGCCCCAGCATTTT
NA TRBJ2-5 TRBV12-5 NA CASGSGNGETQYF TGTGCTAGTGGTTCGGGTAACGGAGAGACCCAGTACTTC
NA TRBJ2-5 TRBV5-1 NA CASSSEGTQYF TGCGCCAGCAGCTCGGAGGGGACCCAGTACTTC
few TRBJ1-2 TRBV28 NA CASEGPGNDYTF TGTGCCAGCGAAGGCCCGGGAAATGACTACACCTTC
NA TRBJ1-1 TRBV28 NA CASSQRGTRMNTEAFF TGTGCCAGCAGCCAAAGGGGAACGCGTATGAACACTGAAGCTTTCTTT
NA TRBJ2-2 TRBV7-8 NA CASSFGPGGTRSNTGELFF TGTGCCAGCAGCTTTGGCCCTGGAGGGACGCGATCGAACACCGGGGAGCTGTTTTTT
NA TRBJ1-2 TRBV29-1 NA CSVDSLIPTWRGSYGYTF TGCAGCGTTGACTCGTTAATACCCACGTGGAGGGGTAGCTATGGCTACACCTTC
NA TRBJ1-2 TRBV21-1 NA CASSKKGVLAAYGYTF TGTGCCAGCAGCAAAAAAGGCGTGTTAGCGGCATATGGCTACACCTTC
NA TRBJ2-1 TRBV7-6 NA CASSLGSAGVEQFF TGTGCCAGCAGCTTAGGATCGGCAGGGGTAGAGCAGTTCTTC
NA TRBJ2-3 TRBV29-1 TRBD2 CSVEDVAGVKPSTDTQYF TGCAGCGTTGAGGATGTAGCGGGGGTAAAACCTAGCACAGATACGCAGTATTTT
NA TRBJ1-5 TRBV2 NA CASSGRGRDSNQPQHF TGTGCCAGCAGTGGGCGTGGGCGCGATAGCAATCAGCCCCAGCATTTT
NA TRBJ1-1 TRBV29-1 TRBD1 CSVVAGGNTEAFF TGCAGCGTTGTGGCAGGGGGAAACACTGAAGCTTTCTTT
NA TRBJ1-2 TRBV11-2 NA CASSPRQVGLYGYTF TGTGCCAGCAGCCCCAGACAGGTCGGACTCTATGGCTACACCTTC
NA TRBJ1-2 TRBV29-1 TRBD1 CSVINTGDYGYTF TGCAGCGTCATCAATACAGGGGACTATGGCTACACCTTC
few TRBJ2-7 TRBV6-1 TRBD1 CASSEAGGQGYEQYF TGTGCCAGCAGTGAAGCTGGCGGACAGGGCTACGAGCAGTACTTC
NA TRBJ1-2 TRBV28 TRBD1 CASRDGQAYGYTF TGTGCCAGCAGGGATGGACAGGCCTATGGCTACACCTTC
NA TRBJ1-1 TRBV29-1 TRBD1 CSVVAGGLSEAFF TGCAGCGTTGTGGCAGGGGGGCTCTCTGAAGCTTTCTTT
NA TRBJ1-2 TRBV10-3 TRBD1 CAIRLGTAYGYTF TGTGCCATCAGATTGGGGACAGCCTATGGCTACACCTTC
NA TRBJ1-2 TRBV11-2 TRBD1 CASRRTTGVAWGYTF TGTGCCAGCAGGCGTACTACAGGGGTGGCGTGGGGCTACACCTTC